This T cell receptor beta chain was documented in a study of control samples from healthy donors and cancer patients. Produced via immunoSEQ multiplex PCR; TCRdb's table is partial and in-frame only. This sample has tens of thousands of clones, with roughly 90% found just once. V shed 9 bases, J shed 6 bases, and the junction held 11 bases outside the gene matches. The CDR3 extends over 14 amino acids. The germline V gene has CDR1 LNHDA and CDR2 SQIVND (reference sequence). The sequencing sample was made of PBMCs. The chain has TRBV19 and TRBJ1-3; TRBD1 agrees at 7 bases. The receptor was isolated from a woman aged 55-70 years with head and neck cancer. This CDR3 is CASQPKGALNTIYF. The CDR3, as DNA: TGTGCCAGCCAGCCGAAGGGGGCCCTAAACACCATATATTTT. The variable domain in full, completed from reference TRBV19 and TRBJ1-3, reads DGGITQSPKYLFRKEGQNVTLSCEQNLNHDAMYWYRQDPGQGLRLIYYSQIVNDFQKGDIAEGYSVSREKKESFPLTVTSAQKNPTAFYLCASQPKGALNTIYFGEGSWLTVV.